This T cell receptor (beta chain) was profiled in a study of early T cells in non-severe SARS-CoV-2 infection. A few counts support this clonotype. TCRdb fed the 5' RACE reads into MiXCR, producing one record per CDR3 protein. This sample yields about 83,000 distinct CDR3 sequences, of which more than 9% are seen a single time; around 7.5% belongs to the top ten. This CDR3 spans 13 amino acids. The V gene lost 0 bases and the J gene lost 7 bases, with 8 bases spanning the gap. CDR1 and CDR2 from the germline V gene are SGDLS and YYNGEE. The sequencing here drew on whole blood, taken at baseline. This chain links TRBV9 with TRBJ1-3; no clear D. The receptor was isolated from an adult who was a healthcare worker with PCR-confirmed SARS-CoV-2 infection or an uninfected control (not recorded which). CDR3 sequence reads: CASSVDTLNTIYF. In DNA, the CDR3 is TGTGCCAGCAGCGTAGACACGCTGAACACCATATATTTT.